This T cell receptor beta chain came from a study of Graves' ophthalmopathy and Graves' hyperthyroidism. Broader study findings: Blood shared most expanded thyroid clonotypes above 0.001 frequency.

Looked up from germline, CDR1 is SGHTA and CDR2 is FQGTGA. V trimming: 7 bases; J trimming: 7 bases; junction bases outside the gene matches: 23. The CDR3 runs 19 residues. The term stable hyperthyroidism indicated an absence of ophthalmopathy within 18 months of follow-up. Aged 18 to 65, hyperthyroidism patients had new diagnoses of under 2 months' duration. Enrollment excluded any patients with other autoimmune diseases, uncontrolled infections, pregnancy or lactation. On this clonotype itself: Its antigen remains unknown.

The authors amplified TCR beta CDR3 regions, and they did so from RNA transcripts for repertoire sequencing. Investigators did first-round RT-PCR with HTBI primers, then second-round multiplex PCR. MiXCR was run by TCRdb on the multiplex PCR reads, yielding one entry per CDR3 protein. Seen here are 400,000 to 450,000 distinct CDR3 sequences, roughly 21% observed once, and the top ten hold around 3.2%. Sequencing was performed on peripheral blood. The receptor's source is a young woman with stable Graves' hyperthyroidism. V and J are TRBV7-3 and TRBJ1-1; 11 positions agree with TRBD1. In DNA form, the CDR3 reads TGTGCCAGCACCCGAACGAGCAGCTTCTGGGACAGGGGGTCTCGTGAAGCTTTCTTT. This codes for CASTRTSSFWDRGSREAFF.